This is a list of T cell receptor beta chains from one sample in a study of blood T cell repertoires in COVID-19. The protocol was immunoSEQ multiplex PCR, while the TCRdb copy is restricted to in-frame clones and leaves out a portion. The data contain about 190,000 clones, approximately 86% of them singletons. Sequencing input: peripheral blood. Receptors were obtained from a young man with acute or convalescent COVID-19. The CDR3 runs from the conserved cysteine through the conserved F or W. A D gene is named only where the DNA matches it firmly. Size is stated for part of the rows, as once, few or many counts, or as a class when the clone is expanded.

V gene	J gene	D gene	clone size	CDR3 protein	CDR3 DNA
TRBV18	TRBJ2-1	.	few	CASSPPAGAYEQFF	TGTGCCAGCTCCCCTCCCGCAGGGGCGTATGAGCAGTTCTTC
TRBV27	TRBJ1-3	.	once	CASSPQGGNTIYF	TGTGCCAGCAGCCCCCAGGGGGGAAACACCATATATTTT
TRBV9	TRBJ2-1	.	.	CASSAELWNEQFF	TGTGCCAGCAGCGCCGAACTATGGAATGAGCAGTTCTTC
TRBV7-9	TRBJ1-2	.	.	CASSSSPRQWKHF	TGTGCCAGCAGCTCCTCGCCCCGACAGTGGAAACACTTC
TRBV5-4	TRBJ2-1	TRBD1	.	CASSLRDSYNEQFF	TGTGCCAGCAGCTTAAGGGACAGCTACAATGAGCAGTTCTTC
TRBV28	TRBJ2-7	TRBD2	.	CASTFVTSGPYEQYF	TGTGCCAGCACCTTCGTGACTAGCGGGCCCTACGAGCAGTACTTC
TRBV5-1	TRBJ1-6	TRBD1	.	CASSLVGTGGNSPLHF	TGCGCCAGCAGCTTGGTCGGGACAGGGGGAAATTCACCCCTCCACTTT
TRBV10-3	TRBJ2-1	.	.	CATRDFYNEQFF	TGTGCCACTCGGGACTTCTACAATGAGCAGTTCTTC
TRBV5-1	TRBJ1-6	.	.	CASSLGEVGNSPLHF	TGCGCCAGCAGCTTGGGGGAGGTCGGTAATTCACCCCTCCACTTT
TRBV11-3	TRBJ2-7	TRBD1	.	CASSPGGTYYEQYF	TGTGCCAGCAGCCCAGGGGGCACATACTACGAGCAGTACTTC
TRBV11-3	TRBJ2-2	.	.	CASSPQGYTGELFF	TGTGCCAGCAGCCCTCAGGGGTACACCGGGGAGCTGTTTTTT
TRBV28	TRBJ2-2	TRBD1	.	CASRQGAGELFF	TGTGCCAGCAGACAGGGGGCCGGGGAGCTGTTTTTT
TRBV2	TRBJ2-7	TRBD2	few	CASLAGGPLEQYF	TGTGCCAGTTTAGCGGGAGGGCCTCTCGAGCAGTACTTC
TRBV7-3	TRBJ2-3	TRBD1	.	CASSKQGSTQYF	TGTGCCAGCAGCAAACAGGGGAGTACGCAGTATTTT
TRBV19	TRBJ2-1	.	.	CASSMGGYYNEQFF	TGTGCTAGTAGTATGGGGGGTTACTACAATGAGCAGTTCTTC
TRBV5-4	TRBJ1-1	.	.	CASSLRGGVGELNTEAFF	TGTGCCAGCAGCTTGAGAGGGGGTGTGGGGGAGTTGAACACTGAAGCTTTCTTT
TRBV6-5	TRBJ1-1	.	.	CASSYSQVNTEAFF	TGTGCCAGCAGTTACTCACAGGTGAACACTGAAGCTTTCTTT
TRBV14	TRBJ2-1	TRBD2	.	CASSQDLIAGGRYNEQFF	TGTGCCAGCAGCCAAGATCTAATAGCGGGAGGGCGGTACAATGAGCAGTTCTTC
TRBV5-1	TRBJ1-6	TRBD1	.	CASSLETGQRSSPLHF	TGCGCCAGCAGCTTGGAAACGGGACAGAGAAGTTCACCCCTCCACTTT
TRBV9	TRBJ1-2	.	.	CASSVSSAGNYGYTF	TGTGCCAGCAGCGTGAGCTCGGCGGGGAACTATGGCTACACCTTC
TRBV28	TRBJ1-1	.	.	CASTSPGLPEAFF	TGTGCCAGCACCTCCCCGGGACTGCCTGAAGCTTTCTTT
TRBV6-5	TRBJ2-7	.	.	CASRAGLTYEQYF	TGTGCCAGCAGGGCCGGACTTACCTACGAGCAGTACTTC
TRBV28	TRBJ2-6	TRBD2	once	CASSFRSGGFSGANVLTF	TGTGCCAGCAGTTTTCGAAGCGGGGGGTTCTCTGGGGCCAACGTCCTGACTTTC
TRBV25-1	TRBJ2-7	TRBD1	.	CASSEYRTGAREQYF	TGTGCCAGCAGTGAATATAGAACAGGGGCGAGGGAGCAGTACTTC
TRBV3-1/TRBV3-2	TRBJ1-2	.	.	CASSQRGGYTF	TGTGCCAGCAGCCAGAGGGGGGGCTACACCTTC
TRBV7-3	TRBJ2-7	TRBD2	.	CASSLVGIAGGSSYEQYF	TGTGCCAGCAGCTTAGTCGGAATAGCGGGGGGGAGCTCCTACGAGCAGTACTTC
TRBV7-2	TRBJ2-7	.	.	CASSLVPLPSYEQYF	TGTGCCAGCAGCTTAGTCCCGCTACCCTCCTACGAGCAGTACTTC
TRBV6-5	TRBJ2-1	TRBD2	.	CASSYSTSGRGNEQFF	TGTGCCAGCAGTTACTCAACTAGCGGGAGGGGTAATGAGCAGTTCTTC
TRBV28	TRBJ2-2	TRBD1	once	CASSQTGTGRTGELFF	TGTGCCAGCAGTCAAACCGGGACAGGGAGGACCGGGGAGCTGTTTTTT
TRBV6-5	TRBJ1-5	TRBD1	.	CASSDREGQPQHF	TGTGCCAGCAGCGACAGGGAAGGTCAGCCCCAGCATTTT
TRBV5-1	TRBJ1-1	.	.	CASSLVDRNTEAFF	TGCGCCAGCAGCTTGGTGGACAGGAACACTGAAGCTTTCTTT
TRBV5-6	TRBJ2-2	.	.	CASRNELRRDGTGELFF	TGTGCCAGCAGGAATGAGTTAAGGCGGGATGGCACCGGGGAGCTGTTTTTT
TRBV30	TRBJ2-3	TRBD2	.	CAWNLLAETSTDTQYF	TGTGCCTGGAACCTCCTAGCGGAAACTAGCACAGATACGCAGTATTTT
TRBV28	TRBJ1-1	.	.	CASSPSLRTEAFF	TGTGCCAGCAGTCCGAGCTTGAGGACTGAAGCTTTCTTT
TRBV6-6	TRBJ2-6	TRBD1	.	CASSLSWDRRANVLTF	TGTGCCAGCAGTTTATCCTGGGACAGGCGGGCCAACGTCCTGACTTTC